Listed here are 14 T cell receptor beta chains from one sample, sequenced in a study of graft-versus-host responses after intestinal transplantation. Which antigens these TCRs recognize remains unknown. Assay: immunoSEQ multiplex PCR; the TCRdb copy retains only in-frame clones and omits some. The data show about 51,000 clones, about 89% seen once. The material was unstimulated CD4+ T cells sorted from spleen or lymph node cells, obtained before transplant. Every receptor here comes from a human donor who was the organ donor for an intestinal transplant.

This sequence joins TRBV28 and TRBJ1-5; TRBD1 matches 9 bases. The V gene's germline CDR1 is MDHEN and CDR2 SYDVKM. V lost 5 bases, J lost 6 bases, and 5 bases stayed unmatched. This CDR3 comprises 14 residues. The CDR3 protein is CASSNGQGFQPQHF. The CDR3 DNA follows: TGTGCCAGCAGTAACGGACAGGGGTTTCAGCCCCAGCATTTT. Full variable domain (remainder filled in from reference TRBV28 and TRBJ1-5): DVKVTQSSRYLVKRTGEKVFLECVQDMDHENMFWYRQDPGLGLRLIYFSYDVKMKEKGDIPEGYSVSREKKERFSLILESASTNQTSMYLCASSNGQGFQPQHFGDGTRLSIL.

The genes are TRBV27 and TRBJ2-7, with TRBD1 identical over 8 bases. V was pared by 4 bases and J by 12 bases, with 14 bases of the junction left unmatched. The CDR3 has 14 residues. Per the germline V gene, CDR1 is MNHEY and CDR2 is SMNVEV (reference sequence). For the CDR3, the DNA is TGTGCCAGCAGTTCGAGTCCAGGGGGCAAGGACTGGTACTTC. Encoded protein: CASSSSPGGKDWYF.

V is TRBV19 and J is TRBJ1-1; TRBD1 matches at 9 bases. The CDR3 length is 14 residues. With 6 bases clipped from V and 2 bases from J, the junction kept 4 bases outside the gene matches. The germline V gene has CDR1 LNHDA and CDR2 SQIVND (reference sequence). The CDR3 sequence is CASRTDRGNTEAFF. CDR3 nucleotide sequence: TGTGCCAGTAGGACGGACAGGGGAAACACTGAAGCTTTCTTT.

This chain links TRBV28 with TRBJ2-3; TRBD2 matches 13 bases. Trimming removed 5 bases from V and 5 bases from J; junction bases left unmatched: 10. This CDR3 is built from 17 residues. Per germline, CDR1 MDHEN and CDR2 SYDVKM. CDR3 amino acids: CASSTSGTSGIRDTQYF. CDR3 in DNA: TGTGCCAGCAGTACCTCCGGGACTAGCGGGATAAGAGATACGCAGTATTTT.

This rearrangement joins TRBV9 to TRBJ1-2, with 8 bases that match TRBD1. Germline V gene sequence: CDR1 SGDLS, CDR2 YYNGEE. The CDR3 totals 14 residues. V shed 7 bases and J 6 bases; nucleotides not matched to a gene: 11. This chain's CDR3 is CASGMTGAPHGYTF. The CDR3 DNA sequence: TGTGCCAGCGGGATGACAGGGGCCCCTCATGGCTACACCTTC.

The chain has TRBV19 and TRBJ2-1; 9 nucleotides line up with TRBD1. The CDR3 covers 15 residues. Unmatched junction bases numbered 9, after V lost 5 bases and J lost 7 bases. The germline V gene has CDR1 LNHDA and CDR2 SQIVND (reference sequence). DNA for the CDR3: TGTGCCAGTAGTGACCCCGGACAGGGGTGGAATGAGCAGTTCTTC. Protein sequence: CASSDPGQGWNEQFF.

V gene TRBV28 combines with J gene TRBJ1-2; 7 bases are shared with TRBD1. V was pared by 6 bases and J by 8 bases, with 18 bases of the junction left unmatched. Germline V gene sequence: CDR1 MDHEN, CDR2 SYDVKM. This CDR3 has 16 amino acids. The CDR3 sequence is CASRPTSFTGASGYTF. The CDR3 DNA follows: TGTGCCAGCAGACCTACGTCTTTTACAGGGGCGTCGGGCTACACCTTC.

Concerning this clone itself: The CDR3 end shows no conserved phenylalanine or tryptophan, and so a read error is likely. CDR3 DNA: TGTGCCAGCTGCTTGGACAGGAACACTGAAGCTTTCTCT. It translates to CASCLDRNTEAFS. The rearrangement joins TRBV7-2 to TRBJ1-1; TRBD1 is a possible D gene (6 bases). There are 13 residues in the CDR3. CDR1 and CDR2 (germline): SGHTA, FQGNSA.

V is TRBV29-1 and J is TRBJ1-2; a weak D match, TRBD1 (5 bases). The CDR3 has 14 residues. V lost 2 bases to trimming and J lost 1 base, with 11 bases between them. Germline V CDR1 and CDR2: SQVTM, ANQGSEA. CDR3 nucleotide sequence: TGCAGCGTTGAACCCCTTAGGGGTAACTATGGCTACACCTTC. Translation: CSVEPLRGNYGYTF.

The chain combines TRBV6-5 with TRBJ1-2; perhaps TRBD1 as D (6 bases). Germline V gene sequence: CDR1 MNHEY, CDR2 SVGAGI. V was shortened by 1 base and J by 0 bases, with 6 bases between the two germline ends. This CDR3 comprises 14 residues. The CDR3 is CASSYWTANYGYTF. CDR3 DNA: TGTGCCAGCAGTTACTGGACAGCTAACTATGGCTACACCTTC.

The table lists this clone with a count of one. The CDR3 reads CASAAYRLAGVRTDTQYF. Written as DNA, the CDR3 is TGCGCCAGCGCCGCCTACCGACTAGCGGGAGTACGTACAGATACGCAGTATTTT. V and J are TRBV4-1 and TRBJ2-3; TRBD2 aligns across 12 bases. There are 18 residues in the CDR3. CDR1 and CDR2 (germline): MGHRA, YSYEKL. V shed 8 bases, J shed 3 bases, and the junction held 15 bases outside the gene matches.

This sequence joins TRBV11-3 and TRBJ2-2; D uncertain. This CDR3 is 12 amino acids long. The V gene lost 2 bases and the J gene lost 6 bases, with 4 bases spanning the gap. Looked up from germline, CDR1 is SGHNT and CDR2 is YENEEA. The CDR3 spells CASSLRAGELFF. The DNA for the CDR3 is TGTGCCAGCAGCTTACGGGCCGGGGAGCTGTTTTTT.

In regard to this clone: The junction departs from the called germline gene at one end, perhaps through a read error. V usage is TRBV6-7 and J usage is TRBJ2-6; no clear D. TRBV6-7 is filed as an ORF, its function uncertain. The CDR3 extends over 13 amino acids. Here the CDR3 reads CASSHSGANVLTF. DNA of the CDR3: TGTGCCAGCAGTCACTCTGGGGCCAACGTCCTGACTTTC.

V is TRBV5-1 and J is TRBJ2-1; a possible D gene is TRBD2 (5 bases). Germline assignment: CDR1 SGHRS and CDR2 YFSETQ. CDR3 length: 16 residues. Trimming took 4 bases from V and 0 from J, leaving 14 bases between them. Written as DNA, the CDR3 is TGCGCCAGCAGCACAACACTAGGAGGCTCCTACAATGAGCAGTTCTTC. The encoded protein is CASSTTLGGSYNEQFF. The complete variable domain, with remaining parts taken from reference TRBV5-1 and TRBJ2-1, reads KAGVTQTPRYLIKTRGQQVTLSCSPISGHRSVSWYQQTPGQGLQFLFEYFSETQRNKGNFPGRFSGRQFSNSRSEMNVSTLELGDSALYLCASSTTLGGSYNEQFFGPGTRLTVL.